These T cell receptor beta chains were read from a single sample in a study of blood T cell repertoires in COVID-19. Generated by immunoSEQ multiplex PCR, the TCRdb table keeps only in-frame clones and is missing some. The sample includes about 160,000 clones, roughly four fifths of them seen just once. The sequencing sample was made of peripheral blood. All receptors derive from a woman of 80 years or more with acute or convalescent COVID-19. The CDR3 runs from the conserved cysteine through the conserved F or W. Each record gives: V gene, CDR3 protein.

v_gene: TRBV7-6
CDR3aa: CASSPLTGSYEQYF

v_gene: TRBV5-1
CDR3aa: CASSLGSRDYGYTF

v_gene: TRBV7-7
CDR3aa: CASSLDQGPYNEQFF

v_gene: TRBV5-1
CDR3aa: CASSFQGRDTEAFF

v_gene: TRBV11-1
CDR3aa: CASSSLLGGEQYF

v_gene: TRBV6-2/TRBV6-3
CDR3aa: CASSSPLGQLGNTIYF

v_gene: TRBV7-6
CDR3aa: CASSLDGEREFNEQFF

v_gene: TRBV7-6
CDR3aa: CASSSKGAGYNEQFF

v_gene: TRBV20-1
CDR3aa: CSAGGTSGGLNNEQFF

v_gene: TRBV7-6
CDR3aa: CASSGRDRGHGGYTF

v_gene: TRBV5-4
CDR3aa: CASSAGQGSSIGYTF

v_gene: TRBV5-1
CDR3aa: CASSPLISSPSEKLFF

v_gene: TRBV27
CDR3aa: CASSPTGNSPLHF

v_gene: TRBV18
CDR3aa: CASSPDSQETQYF

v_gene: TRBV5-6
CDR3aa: CASSNVPGQGAVVQYF

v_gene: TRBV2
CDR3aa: CASRPQGLYTDTQYF

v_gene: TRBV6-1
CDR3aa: CASSEGTGYGYTF

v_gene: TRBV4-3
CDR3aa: CASSQAQGMFYEQYF

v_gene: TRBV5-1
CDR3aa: CASSLLLATDTQYF

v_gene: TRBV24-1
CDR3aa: CATSGGQGTNTGELFF

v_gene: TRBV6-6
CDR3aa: CASSPRGTGGRTNTGELFF

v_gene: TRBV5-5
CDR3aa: CASSPTTGGNQETQYF

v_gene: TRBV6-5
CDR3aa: CASSYSREVLTEAFF

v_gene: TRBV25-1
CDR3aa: CASSRQGQGNEQFF

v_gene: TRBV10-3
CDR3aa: CAISEFGTTNTEAFF

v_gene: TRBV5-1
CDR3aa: CASSFQGENTDTQYF

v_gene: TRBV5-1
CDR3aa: CASSNVRDRGAFAPQHF

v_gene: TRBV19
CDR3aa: CASSLGQGAKKLFF

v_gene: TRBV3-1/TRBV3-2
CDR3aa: CASSLSGPNNEQFF

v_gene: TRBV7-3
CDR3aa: CASSLGALNTGELFF

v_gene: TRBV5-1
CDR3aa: CASSLEPFAGGTYEQYF

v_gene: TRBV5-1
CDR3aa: CASSFTGRVYTF

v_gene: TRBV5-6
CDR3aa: CASSPIQQGAIGYTF

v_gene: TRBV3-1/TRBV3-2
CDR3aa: CASSRGLAGRELFF

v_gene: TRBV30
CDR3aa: CAWNRGSFSYEQYF

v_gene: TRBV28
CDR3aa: CASSFGGQGVRYGYTF

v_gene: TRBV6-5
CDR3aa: CASNGDSTRTGELFF

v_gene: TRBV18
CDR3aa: CASSPGRQFSGNTIYF

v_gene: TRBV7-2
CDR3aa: CASSLGGRQAGNSPLHF

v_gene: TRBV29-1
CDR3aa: CSVEDLRDRNTEAFF

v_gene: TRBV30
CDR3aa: CAWSTGGGTEAFF